The following is a T cell receptor (beta chain) sequence with its context. Its target is not known. PCR involved 60 Vbeta and 13 Jbeta primers. Assay: immunoSEQ multiplex PCR; the TCRdb copy retains only in-frame clones and omits some. The data show over 150,000 clones, around three quarters seen once. This entry is derived from a study of cytomegalovirus exposure and HLA in healthy donors. Study-level results: A link between a missense DCLRE1C variant and TCR beta V- and J-gene trimming emerged from a later analysis. Later analysis reportedly placed an Asian-associated ancestry cluster below the approximately 730-donor mean in N-insertions. Later on, analysis showed that most CMV-associated TCR beta chains appeared to be HLA-restricted.

Source material: PBMCs. The TCR comes from a woman younger than 30 in good health and CMV-seronegative.

The CDR3 nucleotides are TGTGCCAGCAGCCCCGGGGGACAGGGGTGGTCTGAAGCTTTCTTT. Protein product: CASSPGGQGWSEAFF. V and J are TRBV7-9 and TRBJ1-1, with 10 bases lining up with TRBD1. V gave up 5 bases and J gave up 6 bases; unmatched junction bases: 9. CDR1 and CDR2 (germline): SEHNR, FQNEAQ (reference sequence). This CDR3 is 15 amino acids long.